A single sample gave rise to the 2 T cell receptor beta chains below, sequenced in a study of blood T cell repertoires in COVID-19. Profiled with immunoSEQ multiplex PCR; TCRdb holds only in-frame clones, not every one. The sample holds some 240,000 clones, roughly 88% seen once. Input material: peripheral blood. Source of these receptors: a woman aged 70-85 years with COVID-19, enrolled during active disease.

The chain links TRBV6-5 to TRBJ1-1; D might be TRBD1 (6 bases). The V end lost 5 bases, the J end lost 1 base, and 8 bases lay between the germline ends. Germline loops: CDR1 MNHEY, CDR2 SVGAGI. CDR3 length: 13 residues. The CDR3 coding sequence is TGTGCCAGCAGTCGACAGGCGAACACTGAAGCTTTCTTT. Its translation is CASSRQANTEAFF.

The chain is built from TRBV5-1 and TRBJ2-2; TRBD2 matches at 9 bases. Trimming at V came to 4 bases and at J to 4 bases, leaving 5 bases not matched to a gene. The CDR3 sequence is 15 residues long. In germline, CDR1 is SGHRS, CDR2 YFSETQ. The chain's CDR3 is CASSRLADLTGELFF. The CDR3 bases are TGCGCCAGCAGCCGACTAGCGGATCTCACCGGGGAGCTGTTTTTT. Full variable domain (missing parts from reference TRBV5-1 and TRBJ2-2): KAGVTQTPRYLIKTRGQQVTLSCSPISGHRSVSWYQQTPGQGLQFLFEYFSETQRNKGNFPGRFSGRQFSNSRSEMNVSTLELGDSALYLCASSRLADLTGELFFGEGSRLTVL.